This T cell receptor beta chain stems from a study of OX40 agonist ivuxolimab in advanced cancers. Regarding the research as a whole: Ivuxolimab, which targeted the costimulatory receptor OX40 (CD134), was an agonistic, fully human IgG2 monoclonal antibody. Intravenous ivuxolimab was administered to patients every 2 weeks at six dose levels: 0.01, 0.1, 0.3, 1.5, 3 and 10 mg/kg. Of the approximately 53 patients in dose escalation, approximately 20 had hepatocellular carcinoma, about 15 had melanoma, 9 had renal cell carcinoma and 9 had head and neck cancer. Partial responses occurred in three dose-escalation patients, of whom one had hepatocellular carcinoma and two had cutaneous melanoma. Prior anti-PD-1, anti-PD-L1 or anti-CTLA-4 therapy was permitted, and checkpoint inhibitors had been received by around 40% of dose-escalation patients. The monotherapy dose-escalation portion (N ≈ 52 patients) of the phase I ivuxolimab trial is reported in the paper. In the dose-escalation cohort, over 65% of patients were male, and the mean age was around 60 years, with a range of about 20 to 90. Peripheral TCRbeta sequencing was intended to test whether TCR sequence diversity was altered and clonal T-cell expansion was caused by ivuxolimab. Results and caveats for the whole study, not just this receptor: In the 0.1-3.0 mg/kg groups, partial responders had among the lowest normalized peripheral clonal expansion, particularly in CD8+ T cells. Low levels of normalized T-cell clonal expansion were also seen in some patients who did not respond. At doses from 0.1 to 3.0 mg/kg, clonal expansion was seen in both CD4+ and CD8+ blood T cells between baseline and week 6. After ivuxolimab, more expanded clones were found on average in CD8+ T cells than in CD4+ T cells. The antigen specificity of the clonally expanded peripheral T cells was not determined.

Genomic DNA was extracted from sorted cells for sequencing of the TCRbeta CDR3 region. TCRbeta CDR3 regions were sequenced using the immunoSEQ Assay. TCRdb took over this immuneACCESS table, retaining in-frame rearrangements with V and J assigned. Such tables are incomplete; in checked studies, under half of the missing clones stem from an unresolved V gene, and the remainder is unexplained. This sample has tens of thousands of clones in its table, and roughly 90% of those were observed once. The ten largest make up about 2.4% of the sample. Reading from cysteine to phenylalanine, the CDR3 counts 13 amino acids. Kept here is only the CDR3 DNA, which spans 39 bases and is read in frame from base 1. Trimming at the junction amounts to 2 bases on V and 8 bases on J, and the germline ends lie 10 bases apart. CDR1 SGHNT and CDR2 YYREEE are derived from the germline V gene (reference sequence). Patients with autoimmune disease history or receiving systemic immunosuppression were excluded from the trial. Peripheral blood for TCR sequencing was collected from all dose cohorts at baseline, on cycle 4 day 1, and on cycle 7 day 1. The samples were drawn from a first-in-human, open-label, multicenter phase I dose-escalation trial of ivuxolimab. Adults with locally advanced or metastatic melanoma, renal cell, hepatocellular, or head and neck squamous cell carcinoma were enrolled in the trial. Before TCR sequencing, CD4+ and CD8+ T cells were separately sorted from peripheral blood.

A note on this clone: It has no known antigen specificity. No base quality values were provided; no much bigger clone lies one nucleotide off.

The receptor was isolated from an adult with an advanced solid tumor such as melanoma, head and neck, liver or kidney cancer. The sequence joins TRBV5-4 to TRBJ1-4, with the D gene not confidently named. Sequences were derived from CD4+ or CD8+ T cells sorted from blood, sampled in a trial of the OX40 agonist ivuxolimab. The sequence in DNA is TGTGCCAGCAGCTTAGGACTGTCCGAAAAACTGTTTTTT. This encodes CASSLGLSEKLFF.